A selection of T cell receptor beta chains follows, all from one sample in a study of T cell clones after liver transplantation. TCRdb's table, derived via immunoSEQ multiplex PCR, lists solely in-frame clones and lacks some. The data show 45,000 to 60,000 clones, roughly nine tenths seen once. The sample was CD8+ T cells from blood, taken 12 months after liver transplant. These receptors were collected from a human patient who received a liver transplant. Some T cells may possibly be graft donor cells. CDR3s include the opening cysteine and the closing phenylalanine or tryptophan. A D gene is named only where the DNA matches it firmly. Expanded clones are given a class, and other clones once, few, many or no size at all.

j_call	cdr3_length	d_call	v_call	clone_size	cdr3_aa	cdr3_nt
TRBJ1-2	13	NA	TRBV19	few	CASSILGRVGYTF	TGTGCCAGTAGTATATTAGGCAGGGTTGGCTACACCTTC
TRBJ2-5	14	TRBD1	TRBV19	NA	CASSPWTGQETQYF	TGTGCCAGTAGTCCTTGGACAGGACAAGAGACCCAGTACTTC
TRBJ2-1	14	TRBD2	TRBV7-6	NA	CASSGLAEYNEQFF	TGTGCCAGCAGCGGACTAGCGGAATACAATGAGCAGTTCTTC
TRBJ2-3	17	TRBD2	TRBV7-8	once	CASSDLTAGPSTDTQYF	TGTGCCAGCAGCGATCTTACAGCGGGGCCTAGCACAGATACGCAGTATTTT
TRBJ2-7	13	TRBD2	TRBV19	NA	CASSRASGHEQYF	TGTGCCAGTAGCCGGGCTAGCGGGCACGAGCAGTACTTC
TRBJ2-1	18	TRBD2	TRBV19	NA	CASSETGTSGSSYNEQFF	TGTGCCAGTAGTGAAACCGGGACTAGCGGTTCCTCCTACAATGAGCAGTTCTTC
TRBJ1-4	18	TRBD1	TRBV11-2	NA	CASSLSSLDRDLWKKLFF	TGTGCCAGCAGCTTATCCTCTCTAGACAGGGACCTATGGAAAAAACTGTTTTTT
TRBJ2-1	15	NA	TRBV28	medium-sized	CASIAADLSNNEQFF	TGTGCCAGCATCGCTGCCGACCTCTCTAACAATGAGCAGTTCTTC
TRBJ2-7	14	TRBD2	TRBV28	NA	CASSELGTSYEQYF	TGTGCCAGCAGCGAGCTCGGGACTAGCTACGAGCAGTACTTC
TRBJ1-1	13	NA	TRBV7-2	NA	CASSLVGTPEAFF	TGTGCCAGCAGCTTAGTAGGGACGCCAGAAGCTTTCTTT
TRBJ2-7	15	TRBD1	TRBV27	many	CASSADRVTTYEQYF	TGTGCCAGCAGTGCCGACAGGGTTACGACCTACGAGCAGTACTTC
TRBJ2-7	13	NA	TRBV6-5	few	CASSYGAGNEQYF	TGTGCCAGCAGTTATGGGGCAGGGAACGAGCAGTACTTC
TRBJ1-1	14	NA	TRBV6-1	NA	CASSPDTLNTEAFF	TGTGCCAGCAGCCCGGACACACTAAACACTGAAGCTTTCTTT
TRBJ2-7	10	NA	TRBV6-1	once	CASSENEQYF	TGTGCCAGCAGTGAGAACGAGCAGTACTTC
TRBJ2-3	13	NA	TRBV28	NA	CASSLSVTDTQYF	TGTGCCAGCAGTCTCAGTGTTACAGATACGCAGTATTTT
TRBJ2-7	17	NA	TRBV5-6	NA	CASSPRRSSVPPWEQYF	TGTGCCAGCAGCCCCAGGAGGTCTAGCGTCCCACCTTGGGAGCAGTACTTC
TRBJ2-7	16	TRBD1	TRBV7-9	NA	CASSQTGQASSYEQYF	TGTGCCAGCAGCCAGACGGGACAGGCAAGCTCCTACGAGCAGTACTTC
TRBJ2-7	15	NA	TRBV9	NA	CASSVSGTVNYEQYF	TGTGCCAGCAGCGTCTCCGGGACGGTGAACTACGAGCAGTACTTC
TRBJ1-5	12	NA	TRBV5-5	NA	CASSTLNQPQHF	TGTGCCAGCAGCACACTCAATCAGCCCCAGCATTTT
TRBJ1-5	15	NA	TRBV6-6	NA	CASKSVTDSNQPQHF	TGTGCCAGCAAATCCGTTACTGATAGCAATCAGCCCCAGCATTTT
TRBJ1-1	15	NA	TRBV7-9	once	CASSLVGRGNTEAFF	TGTGCCAGCAGCTTAGTCGGAAGGGGCAACACTGAAGCTTTCTTT
TRBJ1-4	15	TRBD1	TRBV19	NA	CASTTLDRGNEKLFF	TGTGCCAGTACCACCCTGGACAGGGGAAATGAAAAACTGTTTTTT
TRBJ2-3	13	NA	TRBV19	NA	CASSSAYTDTQYF	TGTGCCAGTAGTTCGGCTTACACAGATACGCAGTATTTT
TRBJ2-1	15	TRBD1	TRBV28	once	CASGPRGRGQYEQFF	TGTGCCAGCGGCCCCCGGGGCAGGGGGCAGTATGAGCAGTTCTTC
TRBJ2-7	16	NA	TRBV4-1	NA	CASSHSGGRGSYEQYF	TGCGCCAGCAGCCACTCCGGGGGGCGGGGCTCCTACGAGCAGTACTTC
TRBJ2-7	12	TRBD1	TRBV27	NA	CASSPTGGEQYF	TGTGCCAGCAGTCCCACAGGGGGCGAGCAGTACTTC
TRBJ2-6	14	NA	TRBV7-2	NA	CASSPGAGANVLTF	TGTGCCAGCAGCCCGGGAGCCGGGGCCAACGTCCTGACTTTC
TRBJ2-7	13	NA	TRBV27	NA	CASRPGHFYEQYF	TGTGCCAGCAGACCGGGACACTTCTACGAGCAGTACTTC
TRBJ1-5	14	NA	TRBV27	NA	CASSFAGGGQPQHF	TGTGCCAGCAGTTTTGCGGGGGGCGGTCAGCCCCAGCATTTT
TRBJ1-5	15	NA	TRBV7-9	NA	CASSSHTTRNQPQHF	TGTGCCAGCAGCTCCCACACCACGAGGAATCAGCCCCAGCATTTT
TRBJ2-7	14	NA	TRBV2	NA	CASSGPGTIYEQYF	TGTGCCAGCAGTGGACCGGGGACAATCTACGAGCAGTACTTC
TRBJ1-1	13	NA	TRBV27	NA	CASSLVGGTEAFF	TGTGCCAGCAGTCTCGTAGGGGGCACTGAAGCTTTCTTT
TRBJ1-1	13	NA	TRBV7-9	NA	CASSLNKNTEAFF	TGTGCCAGCAGCTTAAATAAGAACACTGAAGCTTTCTTT
TRBJ2-7	14	TRBD2	TRBV28	NA	CASSQLAGTYEQYF	TGTGCCAGCAGCCAACTAGCGGGGACCTACGAGCAGTACTTC
TRBJ1-5	14	NA	TRBV6-5	NA	CASSPGAPWEPQHF	TGTGCCAGCAGTCCTGGGGCGCCTTGGGAGCCCCAGCATTTT
TRBJ2-7	15	TRBD2	TRBV19	NA	CASSITLAGAYEQYF	TGTGCCAGTAGTATAACACTAGCGGGAGCCTACGAGCAGTACTTC
TRBJ2-2	12	NA	TRBV27	NA	CATWGFAGELFF	TGTGCCACCTGGGGTTTTGCCGGGGAGCTGTTTTTT
TRBJ2-5	13	NA	TRBV27	NA	CASRQGLEETQYF	TGTGCCAGCAGACAGGGTCTGGAAGAGACCCAGTACTTC
TRBJ1-4	16	NA	TRBV7-9	NA	CASSLVAAESNEKLFF	TGTGCCAGCAGCTTAGTAGCGGCAGAGAGTAATGAAAAACTGTTTTTT
TRBJ1-1	15	NA	TRBV27	NA	CASSLSLGAGTEAFF	TGTGCCAGCAGTTTATCGCTGGGGGCAGGCACTGAAGCTTTCTTT
TRBJ2-1	13	NA	TRBV19	NA	CASSIDVGNEQFF	TGTGCCAGTAGTATAGATGTCGGGAATGAGCAGTTCTTC